Given below is one TCR beta chain in context. Its antigen is unidentified. The treatment denotes: roughly ten-day PBMC culture with coronavirus spike peptide pools or control peptides (ViraFEST assay). Wells contained around 2 million PBMCs each, and these were cultured with roughly 11 IU/ml IL-2 and roughly 10 ug/ml peptide pools. Once obtained from cultured CD4+ T cells, the DNA was sequenced using the Oncomine TCR Beta short-read assay. TCRdb reanalysed the PCR reads using MiXCR and keeps one entry per CDR3 protein. The sample shows about 21,000 distinct CDR3 sequences, 62% of them seen only once. This sample is drawn from a study of vaccination and CD4 T cells after COVID-19. Study-wide context: As their vaccination, participants received two doses of either BNT162b2 or mRNA-1273 vaccine. Typically, post-vaccine samples were obtained a median roughly 70 days after dose two, within a range of 14 to 241. The post-COVID samples were taken a median about three months after diagnosis, anywhere from 35 to 161.

V was shortened by 6 bases and J by 2 bases, with 10 bases between the two germline ends. The CDR3 length is 13 residues. CDR1 SGHTA and CDR2 FQGNSA come from the germline V gene. The input for sequencing was CD4+ T cells from blood, cultured in vitro, taken before SARS-CoV-2 vaccination. The receptor was isolated from a human donor who received a COVID-19 vaccine. The chain has TRBV7-2 and TRBJ1-2, with a weak D call TRBD1 (5 bases). CDR3 nucleotides: TGTGCCAGCAGACTAGACAGAAACTATGGCTACACCTTC. Translation: CASRLDRNYGYTF. Full variable domain (remainder filled in from reference TRBV7-2 and TRBJ1-2): GAGVSQSPSNKVTEKGKDVELRCDPISGHTALYWYRQSLGQGLEFLIYFQGNSAPDKSGLPSDRFSAERTGGSVSTLTIQRTQQEDSAVYLCASRLDRNYGYTFGSGTRLTVV.